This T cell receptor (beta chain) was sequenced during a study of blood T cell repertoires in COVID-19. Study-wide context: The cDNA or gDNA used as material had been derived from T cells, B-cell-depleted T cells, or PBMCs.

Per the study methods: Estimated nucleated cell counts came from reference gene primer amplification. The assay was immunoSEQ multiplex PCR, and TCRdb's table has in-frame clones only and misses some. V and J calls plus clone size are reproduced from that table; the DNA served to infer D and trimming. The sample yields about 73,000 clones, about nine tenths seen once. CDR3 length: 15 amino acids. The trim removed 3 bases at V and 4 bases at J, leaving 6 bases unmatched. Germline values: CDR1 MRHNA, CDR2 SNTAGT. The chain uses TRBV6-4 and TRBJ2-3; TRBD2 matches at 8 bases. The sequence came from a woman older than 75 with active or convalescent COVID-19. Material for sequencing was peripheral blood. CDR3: CASSDEAGDSDTQYF. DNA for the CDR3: TGTGCCAGCAGTGATGAAGCGGGGGACTCAGATACGCAGTATTTT.